The sequence of this T cell receptor beta chain was determined in a study of T-cell memory formation after mild COVID-19. Study observations and caveats: Clones that shrank (day 15 to 85) were balanced CD4/CD8, whereas later expanders leaned CD4+.

Details on this clonotype: The antigen is undetermined.

J lost 7 bases, V lost 6 bases, and 8 bases had no gene match. The CDR3 is 14 residues long. CDR1 MNHEY and CDR2 SVGAGI come from the germline V gene. It was 5'RACE with constant-segment primers that produced the TCR alpha and TCR beta cDNA libraries, which carried sample barcodes and UMIs. TCRdb used MiXCR to reprocess the 5' RACE reads, holding one entry per CDR3 protein. The repertoire holds 540,000 or so distinct CDR3 sequences, roughly 20% seen once, with under 15% in the top ten. The chain uses TRBV6-5 and TRBJ1-5; TRBD1 aligns across 8 bases. The sequencing input was PBMCs or a T cell subset sorted from them (not recorded which). The clonotype was recovered from an adult woman who had mild COVID-19 (a few samples of this study predate the infection). Cell type and time point are not known. For the CDR3, the DNA is TGTGCCAGCAGAAGGACAGGGCGGGAACAGCCCCAGCATTTT. Translation: CASRRTGREQPQHF.